One sample yielded the 19 T cell receptor beta chains listed below, sequenced in a study of graft-versus-host responses after intestinal transplantation. Here immunoSEQ multiplex PCR was the method, and the copy in TCRdb shows in-frame clones only, minus some. Here the sample spans over 10,000 clones, approximately 84% being singletons. The sequences come from PBMCs, collected roughly 310 days after intestinal transplant. Source of these receptors: a human patient who received an intestinal transplant, so some T cells may come from the graft donor.

J is TRBJ2-4 and V is TRBV7-9; D ambiguous. The germline V and J ends were trimmed by 2 bases and 9 bases, with 11 bases remaining between them. The length of the CDR3 is 13 residues. Germline V gene lookup returns CDR1 SEHNR and CDR2 FQNEAQ (reference sequence). CDR3 sequence (DNA): TGTGCCAGCAGCTTATCTAGGGATCGCATTCAGTACTTC. This gives the protein CASSLSRDRIQYF.

This clone was picked up a small number of times. J is TRBJ2-5 and V is TRBV28, with D tentatively TRBD2 (6 bases). The CDR3 loop spans 13 amino acids. CDR1 MDHEN and CDR2 SYDVKM come from the germline V gene. Deletions cut 7 bases from V and 3 bases from J, with 12 bases between. CDR3: CASTRAGEETQYF. CDR3 nucleotide sequence: TGTGCCAGCACCCGAGCGGGCGAAGAGACCCAGTACTTC.

This clone was counted between two and nine times. The chain couples TRBV5-1 to TRBJ1-2; D not resolved. The CDR3 totals 16 residues. With 0 bases removed from V and 1 base from J, the gap between germline ends came to 13 bases. Germline V gives CDR1 SGHRS, CDR2 YFSETQ. This chain's CDR3 is CASSLGPVNLNYGYTF. The CDR3 DNA follows: TGCGCCAGCAGCTTGGGGCCAGTTAATCTTAACTATGGCTACACCTTC.

The V gene is TRBV28, the J gene TRBJ2-7; D is perhaps TRBD2 (6 bases). V was clipped by 3 bases and J by 6 bases, with 33 bases between them. Germline CDR1 reads MDHEN; CDR2 reads SYDVKM. This CDR3 is 20 amino acids long. CDR3 DNA: TGTGCCAGCAGTTTCCCCAGAGGGTATGATCTTGGCGGGATCGTTGGCGAGCAGTACTTC. Translating gives CASSFPRGYDLGGIVGEQYF.

The rearrangement links TRBV28 to TRBJ1-5; D ambiguous. Germline V gene data show CDR1 as MDHEN and CDR2 as SYDVKM. The V end was cut by 7 bases, the J end by 8 bases, with 12 bases between. The CDR3 covers 12 residues. For the CDR3, the DNA is TGTGCCAGCAACCCCCGGTCTAAGCCCCAGCATTTT. It is translated as CASNPRSKPQHF.

The J gene is TRBJ2-2, the V gene TRBV9, with a weak D call TRBD2 (5 bases). CDR3 length equals 16 residues. The V gene lost 3 bases and the J gene lost 4 bases, with 16 bases spanning the gap. CDR1 and CDR2 (germline): SGDLS, YYNGEE. CDR3 sequence (DNA): TGTGCCAGCAGCGCCCCACGTGAGGGTGGCACCGGGGAGCTGTTTTTT. Its protein product is CASSAPREGGTGELFF.

This sequence joins TRBV5-5 and TRBJ1-5; D gene ambiguous. Germline-derived CDR1 and CDR2 are SGHKS and YYEKEE (reference sequence). Between the trimmed V and J ends, which lost 0 bases and 4 bases, there was a span of 11 bases. This CDR3 contains 15 residues. The CDR3 sequence is CASSLALTGNQPQHF. The CDR3 nucleotides are TGTGCCAGCAGCTTGGCCTTAACTGGTAATCAGCCCCAGCATTTT.

This chain links TRBV7-7 with TRBJ2-1; D may match TRBD1 or TRBD2 (5 bases each). Germline CDR1 and CDR2: SSHAT and FNYEAQ (reference sequence). CDR3 length: 17 amino acids. Trimming pared 5 bases from V and 4 bases from J, leaving 21 bases between. The CDR3 sequence is CASSPAVSGTGYNEQFF. CDR3 DNA: TGTGCCAGCAGCCCGGCCGTGTCCGGGACGGGGTACAATGAGCAGTTCTTC.

The J gene is TRBJ1-4, the V gene TRBV30, with no clear D. The CDR3 extends over 14 amino acids. Trimming pared 4 bases from V and 0 bases from J, leaving 9 bases between. Germline loops: CDR1 GTSNPN, CDR2 SVGIG (reference sequence). The CDR3 region is CAWTGFATNEKLFF. Here the CDR3 DNA reads TGTGCCTGGACAGGCTTTGCAACTAATGAAAAACTGTTTTTT.

This rearrangement joins TRBV6-1 to TRBJ1-6, with D possibly being TRBD1 (6 bases). Deletions cut 1 base from V and 6 bases from J, with 13 bases between. The length of the CDR3 is 16 residues. CDR1 MNHNS and CDR2 SASEGT come from the germline V gene. In DNA form, the CDR3 reads TGTGCCAGCAGTGAAGAAGAGGGGGGGGGTAATTCACCCCTCCACTTT. Its translation: CASSEEEGGGNSPLHF.

V is TRBV9 and J is TRBJ2-2, with D perhaps matching TRBD2 (6 bases). CDR1 is SGDLS and CDR2 is YYNGEE in the germline V gene. The CDR3 is 16 residues long. Trimming shortened V by 0 bases and J by 5 bases, and 14 bases separated the two germline ends. CDR3 bases: TGTGCCAGCAGCGTAGAAGGAGGGAGTATGACCGGGGAGCTGTTTTTT. Its translation is CASSVEGGSMTGELFF.

This sequence joins TRBV7-8 and TRBJ2-3, with TRBD2 as a possible D gene (6 bases). V was shortened by 2 bases and J by 6 bases, with 9 bases between the two germline ends. Looked up from germline, CDR1 is SGHVS and CDR2 is FQNEAQ. The CDR3 sequence is 13 residues long. The CDR3 region has the DNA TGTGCCAGCAGCTTACGGGAGAGGGATACGCAGTATTTT. Translated, it gives CASSLRERDTQYF.

This clone was seen only once. The rearrangement uses TRBV5-1 and TRBJ2-5; 12 bases match TRBD2. V lost 3 bases to trimming and J lost 4 bases; unmatched junction nucleotides: 10. CDR3 size: 17 residues. CDR1 SGHRS and CDR2 YFSETQ come from the germline V gene. In nucleotides, the CDR3 is TGCGCCAGCAGCTCCCCCACTAGCGGGAGGATCGGAGAGACCCAGTACTTC. Translated: CASSSPTSGRIGETQYF.

The chain employs TRBV11-1 and TRBJ2-2; 7 bases fit TRBD2. Germline assignment: CDR1 SGHAT and CDR2 FQDESV (reference sequence). Losses at the gene ends were 3 bases for V and 6 bases for J; bases not matched to a gene: 1. The CDR3 has 13 residues. The CDR3 loop is CASSFTSAGELFF. CDR3 DNA sequence: TGTGCCAGCAGCTTTACTAGCGCCGGGGAGCTGTTTTTT.

The chain carries TRBV19 and TRBJ1-1; weak D call: TRBD1 (5 bases). V was pared by 5 bases and J by 4 bases, with 14 bases between. Germline CDR1 and CDR2: LNHDA and SQIVND (reference sequence). The CDR3 is 14 residues long. The CDR3: CASSVAGGGTEAFF. CDR3 coding DNA: TGTGCCAGTAGTGTTGCGGGTGGGGGCACTGAAGCTTTCTTT. Drawing the rest from reference TRBV19 and TRBJ1-1, the complete variable domain is DGGITQSPKYLFRKEGQNVTLSCEQNLNHDAMYWYRQDPGQGLRLIYYSQIVNDFQKGDIAEGYSVSREKKESFPLTVTSAQKNPTAFYLCASSVAGGGTEAFFGQGTRLTVV.

V is TRBV6-6 and J is TRBJ2-7; D call uncertain. The CDR3 covers 13 residues. Germline V gene lookup returns CDR1 MNHNY and CDR2 SVGAGI (reference sequence). Trimming cost V 0 bases and J 4 bases, with 7 bases left between them. The CDR3: CASSYSLGYEQYF. The CDR3 bases are TGTGCCAGCAGTTACTCCCTCGGATACGAGCAGTACTTC.

This chain links TRBV7-3 with TRBJ2-5; 10 bases line up with TRBD2. The CDR3 is 13 residues long. With V trimmed by 5 bases and J by 7 bases, 4 bases remained unmatched. Germline assignment: CDR1 SGHTA and CDR2 FQGTGA. This CDR3 is CASSLAGVGTQYF. CDR3 sequence (DNA): TGTGCCAGCAGCCTAGCGGGAGTAGGGACCCAGTACTTC.

V usage is TRBV6-5 and J usage is TRBJ2-3, with TRBD2 matching 8 bases. The CDR3 is 16 residues long. Per the germline V gene, CDR1 is MNHEY and CDR2 is SVGAGI. The V segment lost 1 base and the J segment 0 bases; nucleotides outside the gene matches: 3. CDR3 residues: CASSYLSSGSTDTQYF. The CDR3 DNA is TGTGCCAGCAGTTACTTGTCTAGCGGGAGCACAGATACGCAGTATTTT.

This clone was counted between two and nine times. The rearrangement uses TRBV5-1 and TRBJ2-3; no reliable D call. This CDR3 comprises 12 residues. Germline loops: CDR1 SGHRS, CDR2 YFSETQ. V lost 2 bases to trimming and J lost 2 bases, with 3 bases between them. CDR3 DNA: TGCGCCAGCAGCTTAGACACAGATACGCAGTATTTT. It yields the protein CASSLDTDTQYF.